This TCR beta chain was found in a study of OX40 agonist ivuxolimab in advanced cancers. For the study at large: The dose-escalation group included hepatocellular carcinoma, melanoma, renal cell carcinoma and head and neck cancer. General observations from the study: Also showing low normalized T-cell clonal expansion were some of the nonresponders.

The data were produced by immunoSEQ multiplex PCR, yet TCRdb's version contains in-frame clones alone and is incomplete. The sample records 96,000 or so clones, more than 80% being singletons. This clone was found a few times. Its target is unknown. Germline V lookup: CDR1 SGHRS, CDR2 YFSETQ. The CDR3 is 16 amino acids. J lost 1 base, V lost 3 bases, and 7 bases had no gene match. This sequence joins TRBV5-1 and TRBJ2-3; 8 nucleotides line up with TRBD2. The TCR comes from an adult with an advanced solid tumor such as melanoma, head and neck, liver or kidney cancer. The input for sequencing was CD4+ or CD8+ T cells sorted from blood, taken in a trial of the OX40 agonist ivuxolimab. CDR3 region: CASSSGGAGGTDTQYF. CDR3 nucleotides: TGCGCCAGCAGCTCTGGAGGAGCGGGAGGCACAGATACGCAGTATTTT.